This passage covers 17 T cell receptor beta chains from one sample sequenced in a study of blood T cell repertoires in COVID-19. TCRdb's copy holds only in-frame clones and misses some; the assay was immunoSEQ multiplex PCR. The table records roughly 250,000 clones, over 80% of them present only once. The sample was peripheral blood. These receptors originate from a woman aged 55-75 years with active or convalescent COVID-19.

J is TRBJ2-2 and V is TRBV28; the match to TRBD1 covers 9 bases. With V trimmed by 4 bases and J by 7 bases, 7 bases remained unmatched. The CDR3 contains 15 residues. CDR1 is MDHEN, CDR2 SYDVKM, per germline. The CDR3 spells CASSSGQGWIGELFF. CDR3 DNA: TGTGCCAGCAGTTCCGGACAGGGGTGGATCGGGGAGCTGTTTTTT.

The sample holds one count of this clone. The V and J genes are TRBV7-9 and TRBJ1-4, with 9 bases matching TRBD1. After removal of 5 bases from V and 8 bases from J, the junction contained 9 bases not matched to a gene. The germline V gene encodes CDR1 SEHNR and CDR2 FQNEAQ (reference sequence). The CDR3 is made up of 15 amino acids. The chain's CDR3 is CASSLGGQGEEKLFF. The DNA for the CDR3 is TGTGCCAGCAGCCTAGGGGGACAGGGTGAAGAAAAACTGTTTTTT.

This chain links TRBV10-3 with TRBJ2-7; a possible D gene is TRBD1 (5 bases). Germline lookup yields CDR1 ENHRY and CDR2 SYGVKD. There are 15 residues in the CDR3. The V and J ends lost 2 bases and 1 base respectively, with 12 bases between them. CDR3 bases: TGTGCCATCAGTGAGGCAGGGTTCGTATCCTACGAGCAGTACTTC. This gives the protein CAISEAGFVSYEQYF.

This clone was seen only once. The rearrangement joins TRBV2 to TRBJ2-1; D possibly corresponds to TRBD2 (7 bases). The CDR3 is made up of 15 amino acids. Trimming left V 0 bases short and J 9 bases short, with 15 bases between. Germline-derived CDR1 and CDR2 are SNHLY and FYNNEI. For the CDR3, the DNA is TGTGCCAGCAGTGAAGCATCGGGGGGCCGGGGTGAGCAGTTCTTC. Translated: CASSEASGGRGEQFF.

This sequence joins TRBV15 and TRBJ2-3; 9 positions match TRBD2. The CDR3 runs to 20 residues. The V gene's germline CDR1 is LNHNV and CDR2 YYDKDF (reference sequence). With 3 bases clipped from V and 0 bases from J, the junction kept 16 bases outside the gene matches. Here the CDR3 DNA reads TGTGCCACCAGCAGGGTGACTAGCGGTCACGCTATTATTAGCACAGATACGCAGTATTTT. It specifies CATSRVTSGHAIISTDTQYF.

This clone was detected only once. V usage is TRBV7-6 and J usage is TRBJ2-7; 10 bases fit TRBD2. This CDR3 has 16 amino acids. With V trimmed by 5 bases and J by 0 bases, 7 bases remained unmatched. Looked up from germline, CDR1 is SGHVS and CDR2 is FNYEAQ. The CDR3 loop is CASSHRGLAVSYEQYV. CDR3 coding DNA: TGTGCCAGCAGCCATCGAGGACTAGCGGTCTCCTACGAGCAGTACGTC.

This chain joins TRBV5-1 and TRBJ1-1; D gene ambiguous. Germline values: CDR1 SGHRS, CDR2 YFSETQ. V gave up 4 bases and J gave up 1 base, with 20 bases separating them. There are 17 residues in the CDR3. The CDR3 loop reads CASSPKLTPTPNTEAFF. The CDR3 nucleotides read TGCGCCAGCAGCCCGAAGCTGACACCCACACCGAACACTGAAGCTTTCTTT. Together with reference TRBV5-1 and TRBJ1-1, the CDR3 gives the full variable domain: KAGVTQTPRYLIKTRGQQVTLSCSPISGHRSVSWYQQTPGQGLQFLFEYFSETQRNKGNFPGRFSGRQFSNSRSEMNVSTLELGDSALYLCASSPKLTPTPNTEAFFGQGTRLTVV.

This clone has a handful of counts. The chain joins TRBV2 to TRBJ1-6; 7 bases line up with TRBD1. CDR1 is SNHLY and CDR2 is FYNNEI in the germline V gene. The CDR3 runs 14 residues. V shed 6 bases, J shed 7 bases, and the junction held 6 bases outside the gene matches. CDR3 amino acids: CASRLTGSNSPLHF. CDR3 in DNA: TGTGCCAGCAGACTGACAGGGTCGAATTCACCCCTCCACTTT.

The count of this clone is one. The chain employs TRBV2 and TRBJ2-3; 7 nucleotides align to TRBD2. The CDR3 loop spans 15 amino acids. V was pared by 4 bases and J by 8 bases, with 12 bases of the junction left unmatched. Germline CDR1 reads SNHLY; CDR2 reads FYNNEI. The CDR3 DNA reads TGTGCCAGCAGTGTAACGAGGGAAGGGGAGGGTACGCAGTATTTT. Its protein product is CASSVTREGEGTQYF.

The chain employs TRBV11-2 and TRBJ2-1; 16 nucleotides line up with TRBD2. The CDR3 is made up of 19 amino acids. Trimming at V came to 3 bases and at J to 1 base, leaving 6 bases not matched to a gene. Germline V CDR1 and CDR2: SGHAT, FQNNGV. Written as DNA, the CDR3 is TGTGCCAGCAGCTTGGGACTAGCGGGGGGGCCAGCATCCTACAATGAGCAGTTCTTC. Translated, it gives CASSLGLAGGPASYNEQFF.

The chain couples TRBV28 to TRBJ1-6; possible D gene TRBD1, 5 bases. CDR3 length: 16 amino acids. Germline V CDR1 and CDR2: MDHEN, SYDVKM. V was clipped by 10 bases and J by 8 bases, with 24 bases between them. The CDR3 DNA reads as TGTGCCACCTCAACCGGTTTAAGGGGAACGGATTCACCCCTCCACTTT. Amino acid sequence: CATSTGLRGTDSPLHF.

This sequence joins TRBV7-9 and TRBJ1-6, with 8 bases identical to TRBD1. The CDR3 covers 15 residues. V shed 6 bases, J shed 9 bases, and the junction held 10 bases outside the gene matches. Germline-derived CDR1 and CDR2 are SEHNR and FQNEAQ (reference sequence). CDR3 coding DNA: TGTGCCAGCAGTCCGTCTACAGGGGGGCCTTCACCCCTCCACTTT. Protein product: CASSPSTGGPSPLHF.

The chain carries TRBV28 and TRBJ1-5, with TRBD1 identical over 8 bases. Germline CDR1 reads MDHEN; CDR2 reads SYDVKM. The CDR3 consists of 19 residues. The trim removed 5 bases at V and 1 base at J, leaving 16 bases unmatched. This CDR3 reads CASSTPQGAHSGSNQPQHF. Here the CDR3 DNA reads TGTGCCAGCAGTACTCCCCAGGGGGCGCATTCGGGCAGCAATCAGCCCCAGCATTTT.

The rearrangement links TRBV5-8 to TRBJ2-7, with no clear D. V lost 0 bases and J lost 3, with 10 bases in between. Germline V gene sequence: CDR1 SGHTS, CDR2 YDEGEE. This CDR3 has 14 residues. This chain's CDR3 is CASSLVLAIYEQYV. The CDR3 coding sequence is TGTGCCAGCAGCTTGGTGTTAGCTATCTACGAGCAGTACGTC.

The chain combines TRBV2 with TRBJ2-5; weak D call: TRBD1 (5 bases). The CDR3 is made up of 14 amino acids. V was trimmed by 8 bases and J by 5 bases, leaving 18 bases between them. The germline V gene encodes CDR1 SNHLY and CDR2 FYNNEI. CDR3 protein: CASFFGATGETQYF. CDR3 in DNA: TGTGCCAGCTTTTTTGGGGCTACGGGCGAGACCCAGTACTTC.

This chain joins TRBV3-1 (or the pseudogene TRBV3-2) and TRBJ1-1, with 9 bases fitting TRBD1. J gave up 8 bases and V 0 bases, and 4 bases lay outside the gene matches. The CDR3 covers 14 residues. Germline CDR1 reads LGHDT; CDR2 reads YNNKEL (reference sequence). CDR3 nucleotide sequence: TGTGCCAGCAGCCAAGACGGGACAGGGAGAGAAGCTTTCTTT. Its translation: CASSQDGTGREAFF.

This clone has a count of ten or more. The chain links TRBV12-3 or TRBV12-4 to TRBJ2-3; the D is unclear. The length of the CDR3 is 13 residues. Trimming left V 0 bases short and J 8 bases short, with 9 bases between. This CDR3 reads CASSLARGSTQYF. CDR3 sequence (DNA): TGTGCCAGCAGTTTAGCTAGAGGCTCTACGCAGTATTTT.